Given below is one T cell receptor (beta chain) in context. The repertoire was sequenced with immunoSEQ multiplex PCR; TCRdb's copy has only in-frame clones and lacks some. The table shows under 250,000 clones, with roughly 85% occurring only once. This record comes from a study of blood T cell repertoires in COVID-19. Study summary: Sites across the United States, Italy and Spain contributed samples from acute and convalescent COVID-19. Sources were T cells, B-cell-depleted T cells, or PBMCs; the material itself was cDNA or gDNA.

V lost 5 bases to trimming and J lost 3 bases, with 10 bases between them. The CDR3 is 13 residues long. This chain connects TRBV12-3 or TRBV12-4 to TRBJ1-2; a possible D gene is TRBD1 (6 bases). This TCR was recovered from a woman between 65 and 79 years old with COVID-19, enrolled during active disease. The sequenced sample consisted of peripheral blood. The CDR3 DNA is TGTGCCAGCAGTGGGGACAATTACTATGGCTACACCTTC. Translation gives CASSGDNYYGYTF.